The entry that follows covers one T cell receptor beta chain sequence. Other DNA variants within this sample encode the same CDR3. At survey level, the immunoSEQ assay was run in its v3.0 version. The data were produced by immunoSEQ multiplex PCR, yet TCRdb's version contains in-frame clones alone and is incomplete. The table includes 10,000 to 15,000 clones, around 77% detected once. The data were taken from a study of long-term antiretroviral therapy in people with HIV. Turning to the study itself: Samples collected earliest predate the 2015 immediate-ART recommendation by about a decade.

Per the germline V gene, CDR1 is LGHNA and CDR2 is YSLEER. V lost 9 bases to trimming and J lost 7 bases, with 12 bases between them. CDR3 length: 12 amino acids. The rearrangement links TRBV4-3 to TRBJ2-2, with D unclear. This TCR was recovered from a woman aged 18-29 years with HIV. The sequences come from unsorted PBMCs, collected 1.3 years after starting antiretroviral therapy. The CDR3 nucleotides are TGCGCCAGTAGCAAGTTGGGCGGGGAGCTGTTTTTT. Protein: CASSKLGGELFF.